The 8 T cell receptor beta chains below come from one sample, sequenced in a study of OX40 agonist ivuxolimab in advanced cancers. Sequencing was performed with immunoSEQ multiplex PCR; in TCRdb, only in-frame clones are kept and a portion is missing. The sample lists tens of thousands of clones, over 75% occurring once. Sequencing was performed on CD4+ or CD8+ T cells sorted from blood, taken in a trial of the OX40 agonist ivuxolimab. These receptors all stem from an adult with an advanced solid tumor such as melanoma, head and neck, liver or kidney cancer.

V gene TRBV28 combines with J gene TRBJ1-5; D remains ambiguous. Trimming took off 3 bases at V and 0 bases at J, with 9 bases between the two ends. Per germline, CDR1 MDHEN and CDR2 SYDVKM. This CDR3 is built from 15 residues. The CDR3 is CASSFYQVSNQPQHF. Here the CDR3 DNA reads TGTGCCAGCAGTTTCTATCAGGTTAGCAATCAGCCCCAGCATTTT. The full variable domain, with the rest looked up from reference TRBV28 and TRBJ1-5, is DVKVTQSSRYLVKRTGEKVFLECVQDMDHENMFWYRQDPGLGLRLIYFSYDVKMKEKGDIPEGYSVSREKKERFSLILESASTNQTSMYLCASSFYQVSNQPQHFGDGTRLSIL.

As for this clone: A read error may account for a junction end that differs from germline. The chain couples TRBV2 to TRBJ1-1; D remains ambiguous. The V gene's germline CDR1 is SNHLY and CDR2 FYNNEI. This CDR3 has 12 amino acids. This chain's CDR3 is CASQQGNTVAFF. CDR3 nucleotides: TGTGCCAGCCAGCAAGGAAATACTGTAGCTTTCTTT.

In this sample, this clone turned up once. The V gene is TRBV4-3, the J gene TRBJ2-7; tentative D call: TRBD1 (6 bases). Per the germline V gene, CDR1 is LGHNA and CDR2 is YSLEER. V was cut by 2 bases and J by 5 bases, with 13 bases left in between. This CDR3 comprises 14 residues. The CDR3 nucleotides are TGCGCCAGCAGCCAAATACAGGGTCCCAACGAGCAGTACTTC. It specifies CASSQIQGPNEQYF.

The chain couples TRBV15 to TRBJ1-1; D gene unclear. The V gene's germline CDR1 is LNHNV and CDR2 YYDKDF (reference sequence). This CDR3 has 12 amino acids. V lost 5 bases and J lost 7, with 11 bases in between. CDR3 sequence (DNA): TGTGCCACCAGCGGCTCCAATCTTGAAGCTTTCTTT. It translates to CATSGSNLEAFF.

The rearrangement joins TRBV30 to TRBJ2-5; no definite D call. Germline V gives CDR1 GTSNPN, CDR2 SVGIG (reference sequence). This CDR3 has 13 residues. Trimming took 3 bases from V and 0 from J, leaving 8 bases between them. CDR3 amino acids: CAWRHDYQETQYF. CDR3 DNA sequence: TGTGCCTGGAGGCACGACTACCAAGAGACCCAGTACTTC.

J is TRBJ2-3 and V is TRBV19, with 7 bases aligning to TRBD2. Germline CDR1 is LNHDA and CDR2 is SQIVND (reference sequence). This CDR3 spans 15 amino acids. V was clipped by 3 bases and J by 13 bases; unmatched bases: 16. CDR3 amino acids: CASSMRLASLKGEYF. The CDR3 DNA is TGTGCCAGTAGTATGAGACTAGCAAGTCTTAAGGGAGAGTATTTT.

The V gene is TRBV9, the J gene TRBJ1-2, with TRBD1 as a possible D gene (5 bases). Looked up from germline, CDR1 is SGDLS and CDR2 is YYNGEE. Deletions cut 0 bases from V and 7 bases from J, with 7 bases between. The CDR3 covers 12 residues. This chain's CDR3 is CASSVEGAGYTF. CDR3 sequence (DNA): TGTGCCAGCAGCGTAGAAGGGGCTGGCTACACCTTC.

The genes are TRBV9 and TRBJ2-1, with a tentative D call TRBD1 (7 bases). In germline, CDR1 is SGDLS, CDR2 YYNGEE. V lost 4 bases and J lost 7, with 18 bases in between. The CDR3 is 15 residues long. In DNA, the CDR3 is TGTGCCAGCAGCACCCCAGGGGACAGCGGGAATGAGCAGTTCTTC. This gives the protein CASSTPGDSGNEQFF.